Sequencing of this T cell receptor (beta chain) was carried out in a study of beta chain features in type 1 diabetes. Findings and limits, study-wide: Shorter TCRB CDR3s, moderately but significantly so, marked every one of the four CD4+ subsets in Type 1 diabetes patients.

Of note for this clone: Its antigen is not identified.

V was clipped by 10 bases and J by 0 bases; unmatched bases: 4. The CDR3 has 14 amino acids. The V gene's germline CDR1 is ENHRY and CDR2 SYGVKD. The entirety of the isolated RNA underwent reverse transcription, so expressed TCRB transcripts were sequenced. Sequencing was performed with immunoSEQ multiplex PCR; in TCRdb, only in-frame clones are kept and a portion is missing. Found here are about 360,000 clones, 10% to 15% of them singletons; the top ten hold roughly 0.0097%. This chain uses TRBV10-3 with TRBJ2-2; 8 positions agree with TRBD1. The material sequenced was naive CD4+ T cells from blood. The sequence came from a woman between 18 and 29 years old with type 1 diabetes. The CDR3 DNA reads TGTGCCACTATGGACAGGGCGAACACCGGGGAGCTGTTTTTT. Protein sequence: CATMDRANTGELFF.